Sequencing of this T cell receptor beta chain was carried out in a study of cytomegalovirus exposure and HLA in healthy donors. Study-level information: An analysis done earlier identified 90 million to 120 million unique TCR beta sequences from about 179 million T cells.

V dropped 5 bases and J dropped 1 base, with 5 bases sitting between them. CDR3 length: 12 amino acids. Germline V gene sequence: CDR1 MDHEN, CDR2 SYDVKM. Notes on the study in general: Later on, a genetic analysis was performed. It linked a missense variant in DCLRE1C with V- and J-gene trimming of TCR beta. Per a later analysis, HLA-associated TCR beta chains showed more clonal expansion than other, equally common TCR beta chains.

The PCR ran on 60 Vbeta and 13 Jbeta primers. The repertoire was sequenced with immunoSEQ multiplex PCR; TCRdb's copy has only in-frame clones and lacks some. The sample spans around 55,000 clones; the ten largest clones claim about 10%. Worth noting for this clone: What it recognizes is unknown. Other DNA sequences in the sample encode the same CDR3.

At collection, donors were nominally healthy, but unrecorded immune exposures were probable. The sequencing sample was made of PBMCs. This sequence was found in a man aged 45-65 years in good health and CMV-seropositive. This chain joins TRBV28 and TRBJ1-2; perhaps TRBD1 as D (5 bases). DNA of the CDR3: TGTGCCAGCAGTCAGGGTAACTATGGCTACACCTTC. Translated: CASSQGNYGYTF.